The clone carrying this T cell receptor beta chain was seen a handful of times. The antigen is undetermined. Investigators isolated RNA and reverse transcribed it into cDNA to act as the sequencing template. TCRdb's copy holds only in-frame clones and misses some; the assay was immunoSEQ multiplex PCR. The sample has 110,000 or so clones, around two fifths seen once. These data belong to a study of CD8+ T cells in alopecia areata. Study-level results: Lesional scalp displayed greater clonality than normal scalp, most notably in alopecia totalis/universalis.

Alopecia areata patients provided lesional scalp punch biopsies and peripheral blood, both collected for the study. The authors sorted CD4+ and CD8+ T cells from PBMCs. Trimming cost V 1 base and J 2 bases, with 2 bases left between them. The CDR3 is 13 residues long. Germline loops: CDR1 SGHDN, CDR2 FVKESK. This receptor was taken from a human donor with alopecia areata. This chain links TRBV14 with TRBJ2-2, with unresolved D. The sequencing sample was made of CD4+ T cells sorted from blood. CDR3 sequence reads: CASSQANTGELFF. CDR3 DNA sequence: TGTGCCAGCAGCCAAGCAAACACCGGGGAGCTGTTTTTT.